This T cell receptor beta chain is drawn from a study of cytomegalovirus exposure and HLA in healthy donors. Study-wide results and caveats: Later, an analysis found that common viral pathogens appeared to be linked with several of the most significant clusters. Later analysis identified a missense DCLRE1C variant that was linked to TCR beta V- and J-gene trimming.

Comment on this clone: Antigen unknown.

The PCR was carried out with 60 Vbeta primers and 13 Jbeta primers. Clones were sequenced by immunoSEQ multiplex PCR, and TCRdb holds only the in-frame ones, with some missing. The table records about 140,000 clones, roughly 80% of them present only once. The sample comprised PBMCs. This TCR was sampled from a male donor in good health and CMV-seronegative.

CDR3: CSVQWPSANTGELFF. The CDR3 DNA follows: TGCAGCGTTCAATGGCCCAGCGCGAACACCGGGGAGCTGTTTTTT. This rearrangement joins TRBV29-1 to TRBJ2-2; D remains unclear. The germline V gene encodes CDR1 SQVTM and CDR2 ANQGSEA. The V end was cut by 5 bases, the J end by 0 bases, with 13 bases between. There are 15 residues in the CDR3.